The 29 T cell receptor beta chains below all came from one sample that was sequenced in a study of CD8 T cells in ankylosing spondylitis. TCRdb fed the 5' RACE reads into MiXCR, producing one record per CDR3 protein. This sample carries 100,000 to 150,000 distinct CDR3 sequences, 7% of them seen once, and the ten largest clones take 12%. Sequenced material: blood, either unsorted or a sorted T cell fraction (not recorded which). Receptors originate from a male donor with ankylosing spondylitis or in good health (not recorded which).

This clonotype appeared many times. The chain has TRBV29-1 and TRBJ1-1; D is unresolved. CDR3 length equals 14 residues. Trimming pared 1 base from V and 0 bases from J, leaving 9 bases between. CDR1 SQVTM and CDR2 ANQGSEA come from the germline V gene. CDR3 coding DNA: TGCAGCGTTGAAGGAACGGCGGTGAACACTGAAGCTTTCTTT. Translation gives CSVEGTAVNTEAFF. The whole variable domain, remainder taken from reference TRBV29-1 and TRBJ1-1, is SAVISQKPSRDICQRGTSLTIQCQVDSQVTMMFWYRQQPGQSLTLIATANQGSEATYESGFVIDKFPISRPNLTFSTLTVSNMSPEDSSIYLCSVEGTAVNTEAFFGQGTRLTVV.

This clonotype was found many times. The chain carries TRBV5-1 and TRBJ2-3, with TRBD1 matching 9 bases. Germline V gene data show CDR1 as SGHRS and CDR2 as YFSETQ. Germline trimming cut 6 bases from V and 3 bases from J; bases unmatched to any gene: 8. This CDR3 has 15 residues. The CDR3 DNA sequence: TGCGCCAGCAAATCAACAGGGGGCGGGACAGATACGCAGTATTTT. Its protein is CASKSTGGGTDTQYF.

This clonotype was recorded at least ten times. The genes are TRBV20-1 and TRBJ2-3, with D perhaps TRBD1 (6 bases). The CDR3 consists of 15 residues. V shed 4 bases and J shed 4 bases, with 18 bases lying between them. In germline, CDR1 is DFQATT, CDR2 SNEGSKA (reference sequence). The DNA of the CDR3 is TGCAGTGCTATACAGGGTGAATCGCAAGCAGATACGCAGTATTTT. It is translated as CSAIQGESQADTQYF.

This clonotype was seen repeatedly, ten times or more. The chain carries TRBV6-1 and TRBJ1-4; D is possibly TRBD1 (5 bases). Germline V CDR1 and CDR2: MNHNS, SASEGT. The CDR3 has 14 residues. Trimming took off 6 bases at V and 5 bases at J, with 13 bases between the two ends. The CDR3: CASSDSPVNEKLFF. For the CDR3, the DNA is TGTGCCAGCAGCGACAGCCCCGTGAATGAAAAACTGTTTTTT.

This clonotype was found many times. The V gene is TRBV6-1, the J gene TRBJ2-1, with no clear D. This CDR3 region has 13 residues. From germline, CDR1 is MNHNS and CDR2 SASEGT. Trimming stripped 6 bases from V and 3 bases from J, with 9 bases between. CDR3 amino acids: CASSTLLYNEQFF. The CDR3 DNA is TGTGCCAGCAGCACCCTACTCTACAATGAGCAGTTCTTC.

This clonotype came up many times. The rearrangement joins TRBV5-1 to TRBJ2-2, with 9 bases matching TRBD1. Germline trimming cut 7 bases from V and 3 bases from J; bases unmatched to any gene: 4. The CDR3 has 14 residues. Per germline, CDR1 SGHRS and CDR2 YFSETQ. CDR3 coding DNA: TGCGCCAGCCAAGGGACAGGGTACACCGGGGAGCTGTTTTTT. Protein sequence: CASQGTGYTGELFF.

The chain recombines TRBV10-2 with TRBJ2-2, with D uncertain. Germline assignment: CDR1 WSHSY and CDR2 SAAADI. The CDR3 loop spans 16 amino acids. Trimming stripped 3 bases from V and 0 bases from J, with 11 bases between. For the CDR3, the DNA is TGCGCCAGCAGTGATACTCGGCTTCCGAACACCGGGGAGCTGTTTTTT. Protein: CASSDTRLPNTGELFF.

With respect to this clonotype: At one end, the junction sequence differs from germline, possibly due to a read error. This chain uses TRBV7-6 with TRBJ2-2, with D maybe TRBD2 (6 bases). Germline values: CDR1 SGHVS, CDR2 FNYEAQ. The CDR3 sequence is 16 residues long. CDR3 amino acids: CASSLSRGGNTGALFF. The CDR3, as DNA: TGTGCCAGCAGCTTATCTCGAGGAGGGAACACCGGGGCGCTGTTTTTT.

This clonotype was found many times. V and J are TRBV4-1 and TRBJ2-7, with D possibly matching TRBD2 (5 bases). The length of the CDR3 is 13 residues. The germline V gene encodes CDR1 MGHRA and CDR2 YSYEKL. Trimming pared 1 base from V and 4 bases from J, leaving 8 bases between. CDR3 residues: CASSQAGSYEQYF. As DNA, the CDR3 is TGCGCCAGCAGCCAAGCGGGGTCTTACGAGCAGTACTTC.

This clonotype was seen a handful of times. The genes are TRBV30 and TRBJ2-2; D is uncertain. Germline lookup yields CDR1 GTSNPN and CDR2 SVGIG (reference sequence). Trimming shortened V by 2 bases and J by 0 bases, and 10 bases separated the two germline ends. This CDR3 has 15 residues. CDR3 sequence (DNA): TGTGCCTGGAGTAGAGTCTCCTCGAACACCGGGGAGCTGTTTTTT. It translates to CAWSRVSSNTGELFF.

In its sample, this clonotype was seen many times. This chain joins TRBV12-3 or TRBV12-4 and TRBJ1-6, with a weak D call TRBD1 (5 bases). The CDR3 has 14 amino acids. V was cut by 5 bases and J by 13 bases, with 18 bases left in between. CDR3 region: CASSPREGIIPLHF. CDR3 DNA: TGTGCCAGCAGTCCCAGGGAAGGGATAATCCCCCTCCACTTT.

In this sample, this clonotype turned up many times. The genes are TRBV12-3 or TRBV12-4 and TRBJ1-2; possible D gene TRBD1, 5 bases. Deletions cut 8 bases from V and 3 bases from J, with 16 bases between. The CDR3 consists of 14 residues. As DNA, the CDR3 is TGTGCCAGCCGGAGGACAAGTAATTACTATGGCTACACCTTC. Protein: CASRRTSNYYGYTF.

This clonotype was seen at least ten times. The rearrangement joins TRBV5-1 to TRBJ2-7, with D unresolved. The germline gives CDR1 SGHRS, CDR2 YFSETQ. The CDR3 has 18 residues. The V end lost 1 base, the J end lost 1 base, and 21 bases lay between the germline ends. CDR3: CASSLFAIDSRSSYEQYF. CDR3 coding DNA: TGCGCCAGCAGCTTGTTTGCAATTGACTCCCGGTCTTCCTACGAGCAGTACTTC.

The table lists this clonotype with many counts. The V and J genes are TRBV20-1 and TRBJ2-7; weak D call: TRBD2 (6 bases). The V gene's germline CDR1 is DFQATT and CDR2 SNEGSKA (reference sequence). This CDR3 has 14 residues. V lost 6 bases to trimming and J lost 0 bases, with 15 bases between them. The CDR3 spells CSAYGIADSYEQYF. CDR3 nucleotide sequence: TGCAGTGCGTATGGGATAGCGGACTCCTACGAGCAGTACTTC.

This clonotype was seen many times. The chain carries TRBV5-6 and TRBJ2-1; D is possibly TRBD1 or TRBD2 (6 bases each). The V gene's germline CDR1 is SGHDT and CDR2 YYEEEE. This CDR3 spans 15 amino acids. The V and J ends lost 0 bases and 7 bases respectively, with 14 bases between them. In DNA, the CDR3 is TGTGCCAGCAGCTTGGTCAGGGGAGGACGAAATGAGCAGTTCTTC. The encoded protein is CASSLVRGGRNEQFF.

This clonotype was counted at least ten times. The V and J genes are TRBV5-1 and TRBJ2-5; TRBD1 aligns across 7 bases. J gave up 5 bases and V 4 bases, and 11 bases lay outside the gene matches. Germline V gene data show CDR1 as SGHRS and CDR2 as YFSETQ. This CDR3 is 15 amino acids long. In nucleotides, the CDR3 is TGCGCCAGCAGCGGAACTACAGGGGACAAGGAGACCCAGTACTTC. It translates to CASSGTTGDKETQYF.

At least ten counts were recorded for this clonotype. The genes are TRBV27 and TRBJ2-7, with 8 bases aligning to TRBD1. V dropped 0 bases and J dropped 1; count of bases not matched to a gene: 2. Germline CDR1 is MNHEY and CDR2 is SMNVEV (reference sequence). The CDR3 contains 15 residues. CDR3 bases: TGTGCCAGCAGTTTATCGTACAGGGGGTCCTACGAGCAGTACTTC. This translates into CASSLSYRGSYEQYF.

This clonotype was seen ten or more times. This chain links TRBV5-1 with TRBJ2-5; 10 positions agree with TRBD1. The V segment lost 1 base and the J segment 1 base; nucleotides outside the gene matches: 1. CDR3 size: 15 residues. CDR1 and CDR2 from the germline V gene are SGHRS and YFSETQ. CDR3 DNA sequence: TGCGCCAGCAGCTTGAGGGACAGGGGCCAAGAGACCCAGTACTTC. This gives the protein CASSLRDRGQETQYF. The full variable domain, with the rest looked up from reference TRBV5-1 and TRBJ2-5, is KAGVTQTPRYLIKTRGQQVTLSCSPISGHRSVSWYQQTPGQGLQFLFEYFSETQRNKGNFPGRFSGRQFSNSRSEMNVSTLELGDSALYLCASSLRDRGQETQYFGPGTRLLVL.

This clonotype was recorded at least ten times. J is TRBJ2-5 and V is TRBV5-1, with D perhaps TRBD1 (5 bases). The germline gives CDR1 SGHRS, CDR2 YFSETQ. The CDR3 extends over 14 amino acids. The V gene lost 2 bases and the J gene lost 5 bases, with 13 bases spanning the gap. The CDR3, as DNA: TGCGCCAGCAGCTTAGGAGCTGGGGCGGAGACCCAGTACTTC. Protein: CASSLGAGAETQYF.

This clonotype occurred many times. V usage is TRBV12-3 or TRBV12-4 and J usage is TRBJ2-6, with D uncertain. CDR3 length: 12 amino acids. Trimming stripped 6 bases from V and 4 bases from J, with 4 bases between. The CDR3 region has the DNA TGTGCCAGCAGCCCCGGGGCCAACGTCCTGACTTTC. It encodes CASSPGANVLTF.

This clonotype was seen at least ten times. The chain has TRBV6-4 and TRBJ2-1, with TRBD2 matching over 9 bases. The CDR3 runs to 14 residues. V shed 6 bases, J shed 9 bases, and the junction held 9 bases outside the gene matches. CDR1 and CDR2 from the germline V gene are MRHNA and SNTAGT. This chain's CDR3 is CASRLAGDSGEQFF. In nucleotides, the CDR3 is TGTGCCAGCAGATTAGCGGGAGATAGTGGTGAGCAGTTCTTC.

In this sample, this clonotype turned up many times. The V and J genes are TRBV18 and TRBJ2-1; 11 positions agree with TRBD2. Germline loops: CDR1 KGHSH, CDR2 LQKENI. The CDR3 sequence is 19 residues long. The V segment lost 1 base and the J segment 2 bases; nucleotides outside the gene matches: 10. The CDR3: CASSPRLAVLAGAYNEQFF. The CDR3 DNA reads TGTGCCAGCTCACCACGATTGGCGGTACTAGCGGGAGCCTACAATGAGCAGTTCTTC.

This clonotype was counted at least ten times. The CDR3 DNA reads TGCAGTGCTAGAAGGGCCGGATCCCCCTACGAGCAGTACTTC. Its translation: CSARRAGSPYEQYF. The V gene is TRBV20-1, the J gene TRBJ2-7; no clear D gene. Trimming took off 2 bases at V and 2 bases at J, with 13 bases between the two ends. This CDR3 has 14 residues. Germline values: CDR1 DFQATT, CDR2 SNEGSKA (reference sequence).

This clonotype was counted at least ten times. The genes are TRBV7-9 and TRBJ2-2; D ambiguous. CDR1 is SEHNR and CDR2 is FQNEAQ in the germline V gene (reference sequence). Between the trimmed V and J ends, which lost 0 bases and 3 bases, there was a span of 11 bases. CDR3 length: 16 residues. The CDR3 is CASSLARFGYTGELFF. In nucleotides, the CDR3 is TGTGCCAGCAGCTTAGCGCGTTTTGGGTACACCGGGGAGCTGTTTTTT.

In its sample, this clonotype was seen many times. V is TRBV2 and J is TRBJ1-5; 8 bases align to TRBD1. With 8 bases clipped from V and 7 bases from J, the junction kept 10 bases outside the gene matches. This CDR3 has 14 residues. Germline V gene data show CDR1 as SNHLY and CDR2 as FYNNEI. The CDR3 DNA sequence: TGTGCCAGCGCCGGGACAGGCTCTAGGCAGCCCCAGCATTTT. Its protein product is CASAGTGSRQPQHF.

This clonotype has a count of ten or more. The chain recombines TRBV7-6 with TRBJ2-2; D gene uncertain. The CDR3 length is 15 residues. Looked up from germline, CDR1 is SGHVS and CDR2 is FNYEAQ. V was cut by 0 bases and J by 1 base, with 6 bases left in between. In nucleotides, the CDR3 is TGTGCCAGCAGCTTAGCTCGCGGGAACACCGGGGAGCTGTTTTTT. It codes for CASSLARGNTGELFF.

This clonotype was seen ten or more times. This chain uses TRBV2 with TRBJ1-5; TRBD1 aligns across 8 bases. This CDR3 has 13 amino acids. Germline trimming cut 4 bases from V and 4 bases from J; bases unmatched to any gene: 0. Germline V gene lookup returns CDR1 SNHLY and CDR2 FYNNEI. The chain's CDR3 is CASSGTGNQPQHF. In DNA, the CDR3 is TGTGCCAGCAGTGGGACAGGGAATCAGCCCCAGCATTTT.

This clonotype was observed at least ten times. The rearrangement links TRBV10-3 to TRBJ1-3; no reliable D call. The CDR3 sequence is 16 residues long. Germline loops: CDR1 ENHRY, CDR2 SYGVKD. Trimming stripped 4 bases from V and 4 bases from J, with 17 bases between. In nucleotides, the CDR3 is TGTGCCATCAGTGGATATTCAGGCGGGCAGGGAAACACCATATATTTT. Translating gives CAISGYSGGQGNTIYF.

This clonotype showed up many times. The rearrangement uses TRBV20-1 and TRBJ1-2; TRBD1 agrees at 8 bases. The CDR3 covers 15 residues. Per germline, CDR1 DFQATT and CDR2 SNEGSKA (reference sequence). Trimming removed 0 bases from V and 7 bases from J; junction bases left unmatched: 10. CDR3: CSARENRGGDAGYTF. CDR3 coding DNA: TGCAGTGCTAGAGAAAACAGGGGGGGGGATGCTGGCTACACCTTC.